One and the same sample provided the 14 T cell receptor beta chains below, sequenced in a study of Graves' ophthalmopathy and Graves' hyperthyroidism. The authors amplified TCR beta CDR3 regions, and they did so from RNA transcripts for repertoire sequencing. The first round was an RT-PCR with HTBI primers, and the second round was a multiplex PCR. TCRdb itself ran the multiplex PCR reads through MiXCR, one entry per CDR3 protein. Here the sample spans about 1.1 million distinct CDR3 sequences, roughly 35% being singletons. Sequenced: peripheral blood or thyroid tissue (not recorded which). The receptors here all came from an adult man with Graves' hyperthyroidism.

This clonotype was seen many times. The chain combines TRBV5-4 with TRBJ1-2, with a tentative D call TRBD1 (5 bases). CDR3 length: 14 amino acids. V was pared by 9 bases and J by 6 bases, with 21 bases between. CDR1 is SGHNT and CDR2 is YYREEE in the germline V gene (reference sequence). The CDR3 loop is CATSSRRGPNGYTF. The CDR3 coding sequence is TGTGCCACCAGTTCCCGGCGGGGACCCAATGGCTACACCTTC. Drawing the rest from reference TRBV5-4 and TRBJ1-2, the complete variable domain is ETGVTQSPTHLIKTRGQQVTLRCSSQSGHNTVSWYQQALGQGPQFIFQYYREEENGRGNFPPRFSGLQFPNYSSELNVNALELDDSALYLCATSSRRGPNGYTFGSGTRLTVV.

This clonotype was found a few times. The V and J genes are TRBV4-1 and TRBJ2-7; 8 bases map to TRBD1. This CDR3 comprises 15 residues. CDR1 is MGHRA, CDR2 YSYEKL, per germline. J lost 4 bases, V lost 4 bases, and 9 bases had no gene match. The CDR3 bases are TGCGCCAGCAGCCTCCTGGACAGGGAGGATTACGAGCAGTACTTC. This codes for CASSLLDREDYEQYF.

This clonotype was found a few times. V gene TRBV12-3 or TRBV12-4 combines with J gene TRBJ1-1; 9 nucleotides align to TRBD1. The CDR3 runs to 15 residues. Losses at the gene ends were 6 bases for V and 1 base for J; bases not matched to a gene: 6. CDR3 in DNA: TGTGCCAGCAGACCCCGGACAGGGGCGAACACTGAAGCTTTCTTT. It translates to CASRPRTGANTEAFF.

This clonotype was observed at least ten times. V gene TRBV15 combines with J gene TRBJ1-5; D uncertain. Germline V gene data show CDR1 as LNHNV and CDR2 as YYDKDF (reference sequence). This CDR3 contains 14 residues. Trimming stripped 0 bases from V and 7 bases from J, with 10 bases between. The CDR3 coding sequence is TGTGCCACCAGCAGAGATATCGGCCCCCAGCCCCAGCATTTT. Residues: CATSRDIGPQPQHF.

The chain is built from TRBV28 and TRBJ1-1; D is possibly TRBD1 (5 bases). Trimming removed 3 bases at V and 3 bases at J, with 14 bases between. The CDR3 spans 15 residues. Germline loops: CDR1 MDHEN, CDR2 SYDVKM. The CDR3 nucleotides read TGTGCCAGCAGTTTGTACACAGGAGGTGACACTGAAGCTTTCTTT. Translated: CASSLYTGGDTEAFF.

This clonotype appeared many times. The rearrangement joins TRBV5-1 to TRBJ2-7; possible D gene TRBD2, 5 bases. The CDR3 is 17 residues long. Trimming cost V 0 bases and J 4 bases, with 20 bases left between them. Germline V gene lookup returns CDR1 SGHRS and CDR2 YFSETQ. The chain's CDR3 is CASSLGLAAPSGYEQYF. The CDR3 nucleotides are TGCGCCAGCAGCTTGGGTCTAGCAGCACCAAGTGGTTACGAGCAGTACTTC. Full variable domain (rest looked up from reference TRBV5-1 and TRBJ2-7): KAGVTQTPRYLIKTRGQQVTLSCSPISGHRSVSWYQQTPGQGLQFLFEYFSETQRNKGNFPGRFSGRQFSNSRSEMNVSTLELGDSALYLCASSLGLAAPSGYEQYFGPGTRLTVT.

The CDR3 loop is CAPSESTSFHEQYF. The CDR3 DNA reads as TGTGCCCCCAGTGAGTCGACCTCCTTTCACGAGCAGTACTTC. The chain links TRBV10-3 to TRBJ2-7; no clear D. CDR3 length: 14 residues. Deletions cut 11 bases from V and 5 bases from J, with 22 bases between. Germline V lookup: CDR1 ENHRY, CDR2 SYGVKD.

The V and J genes are TRBV6-2 or TRBV6-3 and TRBJ1-6; D not certain. CDR3 length equals 15 residues. Germline CDR1 and CDR2: MNHEY and SVGEGT. Trimming took off 8 bases at V and 8 bases at J, with 19 bases between the two ends. This chain's CDR3 is CASLYRGGDHSPLHF. CDR3 DNA: TGTGCCAGCCTTTACCGAGGAGGAGATCATTCACCCCTCCACTTT.

This clonotype was detected many times. The V and J genes are TRBV5-1 and TRBJ2-7; D possibly uses TRBD1 or TRBD2 (6 bases each). This CDR3 spans 14 amino acids. CDR1 and CDR2 (germline): SGHRS, YFSETQ. Trimming took off 6 bases at V and 2 bases at J, with 15 bases between the two ends. The CDR3 spells CASTTGASPYEQYF. The CDR3 nucleotides are TGCGCCAGCACCACGGGGGCCTCTCCCTACGAGCAGTACTTC.

This chain connects TRBV5-5 to TRBJ2-3, with no clear D. Germline V gene lookup returns CDR1 SGHKS and CDR2 YYEKEE (reference sequence). Between the trimmed V and J ends, which lost 2 bases and 5 bases, there was a span of 12 bases. This CDR3 comprises 14 residues. The CDR3 sequence: CASSLEVGIDTQYF. In DNA form, the CDR3 reads TGTGCCAGCAGCTTAGAAGTCGGTATAGATACGCAGTATTTT. The full variable domain, rest sourced from reference TRBV5-5 and TRBJ2-3, is DAGVTQSPTHLIKTRGQQVTLRCSPISGHKSVSWYQQVLGQGPQFIFQYYEKEERGRGNFPDRFSARQFPNYSSELNVNALLLGDSALYLCASSLEVGIDTQYFGPGTRLTVL.

This clonotype was seen a few times. V is TRBV6-2 or TRBV6-3 and J is TRBJ2-7; D possibly matches TRBD1 or TRBD2 (6 bases each). In germline, CDR1 is MNHEY, CDR2 SVGEGT. Trimming cost V 7 bases and J 3 bases, with 13 bases left between them. There are 13 residues in the CDR3. The CDR3, as DNA: TGTGCCAGCACGAGGGGGGCAAGCTACGAGCAGTACTTC. This sequence encodes CASTRGASYEQYF.

This clonotype appeared a single time. This rearrangement joins TRBV20-1 to TRBJ1-1; D remains unclear. The length of the CDR3 is 15 residues. Trimming took 0 bases from V and 1 from J, leaving 12 bases between them. Per germline, CDR1 DFQATT and CDR2 SNEGSKA (reference sequence). Written as DNA, the CDR3 is TGCAGTGCTAGAGAGGGGAGACGGGAGAACACTGAAGCTTTCTTT. Its translation: CSAREGRRENTEAFF.

This clonotype came up many times. This chain links TRBV20-1 with TRBJ2-7; D remains ambiguous. The ends were cut back, 5 bases at V and 3 bases at J, with 8 bases in the middle. Germline V gene data show CDR1 as DFQATT and CDR2 as SNEGSKA (reference sequence). The length of the CDR3 is 11 residues. DNA of the CDR3: TGCAGTGCTCAGGACGGCTACGAGCAGTACTTC. It translates to CSAQDGYEQYF.

By share, this clonotype ranks as medium-sized. The chain joins TRBV29-1 to TRBJ1-1; TRBD1 matches at 7 bases. The CDR3 has 13 residues. Unmatched junction bases numbered 6, after V lost 1 base and J lost 7 bases. Germline V gives CDR1 SQVTM, CDR2 ANQGSEA. The CDR3 DNA reads TGCAGCGTTGAAGTAAACCGGGACAGTGAAGCTTTCTTT. Translated: CSVEVNRDSEAFF. The complete variable domain, with remaining parts taken from reference TRBV29-1 and TRBJ1-1, reads SAVISQKPSRDICQRGTSLTIQCQVDSQVTMMFWYRQQPGQSLTLIATANQGSEATYESGFVIDKFPISRPNLTFSTLTVSNMSPEDSSIYLCSVEVNRDSEAFFGQGTRLTVV.